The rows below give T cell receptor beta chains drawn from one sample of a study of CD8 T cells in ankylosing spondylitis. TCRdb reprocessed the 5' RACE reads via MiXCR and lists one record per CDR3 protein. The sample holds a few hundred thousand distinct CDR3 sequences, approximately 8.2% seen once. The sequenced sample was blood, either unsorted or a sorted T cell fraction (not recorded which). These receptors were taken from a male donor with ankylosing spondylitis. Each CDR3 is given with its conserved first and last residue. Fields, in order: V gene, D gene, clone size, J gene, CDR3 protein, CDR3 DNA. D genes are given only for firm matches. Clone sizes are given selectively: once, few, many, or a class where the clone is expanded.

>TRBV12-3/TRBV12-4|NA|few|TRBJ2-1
CASSFSLEGALSNEQFF
TGTGCCAGCAGTTTCTCTTTGGAGGGTGCATTATCCAATGAGCAGTTCTTC
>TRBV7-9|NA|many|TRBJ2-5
CASGHNQETQYF
TGTGCCAGCGGCCACAACCAAGAGACCCAGTACTTC
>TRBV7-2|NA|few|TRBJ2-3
CASSPIPRGRPDTQYF
TGTGCCAGCAGCCCCATCCCTCGGGGCCGCCCAGATACGCAGTATTTT
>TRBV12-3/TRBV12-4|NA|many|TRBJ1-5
CASSYDRQPQHF
TGTGCCAGCAGCTACGACAGACAGCCCCAGCATTTT
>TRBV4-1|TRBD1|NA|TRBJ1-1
CASSHRIPGQGDTEAFF
TGCGCCAGCAGCCACAGAATCCCGGGACAGGGGGACACTGAAGCTTTCTTT
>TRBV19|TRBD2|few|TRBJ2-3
CASSVTSGRPTDTQYF
TGTGCCAGTAGTGTGACTAGCGGGAGGCCAACAGATACGCAGTATTTT
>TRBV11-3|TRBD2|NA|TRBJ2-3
CASSADWTSNTDTQYF
TGTGCCAGCAGCGCCGATTGGACTAGTAATACAGATACGCAGTATTTT
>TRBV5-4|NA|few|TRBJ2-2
CASSARRSGELFF
TGTGCCAGCAGCGCCCGGAGATCCGGGGAGCTGTTTTTT
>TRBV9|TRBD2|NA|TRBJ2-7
CASSVGIAGGYEQYF
TGTGCCAGCAGCGTAGGAATAGCGGGAGGGTACGAGCAGTACTTC
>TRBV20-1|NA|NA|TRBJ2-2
CSARGNTETGELFF
TGCAGTGCTAGAGGAAACACTGAAACCGGGGAGCTGTTTTTT